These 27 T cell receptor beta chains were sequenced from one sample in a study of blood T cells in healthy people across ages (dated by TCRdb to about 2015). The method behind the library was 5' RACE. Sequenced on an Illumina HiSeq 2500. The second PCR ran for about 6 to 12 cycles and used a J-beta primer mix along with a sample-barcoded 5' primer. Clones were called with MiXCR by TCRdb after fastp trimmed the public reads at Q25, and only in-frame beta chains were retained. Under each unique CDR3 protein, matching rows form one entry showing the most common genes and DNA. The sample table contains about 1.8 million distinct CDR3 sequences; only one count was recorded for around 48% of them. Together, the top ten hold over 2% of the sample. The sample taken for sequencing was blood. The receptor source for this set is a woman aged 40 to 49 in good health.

In nucleotides, the CDR3 is TGTGCCAGCAGCCGCCAGGGAATGAGTGGCTACACCTTC. Amino acid sequence: CASSRQGMSGYTF. The chain carries TRBV6-5 and TRBJ1-2, with D possibly TRBD1 on 5 matching bases. CDR1 is MNHEY, CDR2 SVGAGI, per germline. Trimming removed 6 bases at V and 7 bases at J, with 15 bases between. The CDR3 sequence is 13 residues long.

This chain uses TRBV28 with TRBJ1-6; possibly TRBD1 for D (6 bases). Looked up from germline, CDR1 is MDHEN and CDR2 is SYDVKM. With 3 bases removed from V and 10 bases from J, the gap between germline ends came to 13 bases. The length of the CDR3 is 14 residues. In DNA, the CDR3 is TGTGCCAGCAGTTTGAGGACAGACTTGTCACCCCTCCACTTT. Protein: CASSLRTDLSPLHF.

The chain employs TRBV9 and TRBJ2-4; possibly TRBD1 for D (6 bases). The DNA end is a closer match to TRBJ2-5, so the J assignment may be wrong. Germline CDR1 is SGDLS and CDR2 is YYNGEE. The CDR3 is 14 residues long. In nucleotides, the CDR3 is TGTGCCAGCAACGACCCGACAGGCCAAGAGACCCAGTACTTC. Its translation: CASNDPTGQETQYF.

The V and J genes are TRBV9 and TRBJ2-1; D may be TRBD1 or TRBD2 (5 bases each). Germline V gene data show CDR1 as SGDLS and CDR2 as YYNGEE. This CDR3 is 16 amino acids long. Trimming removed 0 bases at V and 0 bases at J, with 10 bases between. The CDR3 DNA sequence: TGTGCCAGCAGCGTAGCTGGGGGTTTCTCCTACAATGAGCAGTTCTTC. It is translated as CASSVAGGFSYNEQFF. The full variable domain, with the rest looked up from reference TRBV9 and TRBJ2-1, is DSGVTQTPKHLITATGQRVTLRCSPRSGDLSVYWYQQSLDQGLQFLIQYYNGEERAKGNILERFSAQQFPDLHSELNLSSLELGDSALYFCASSVAGGFSYNEQFFGPGTRLTVL.

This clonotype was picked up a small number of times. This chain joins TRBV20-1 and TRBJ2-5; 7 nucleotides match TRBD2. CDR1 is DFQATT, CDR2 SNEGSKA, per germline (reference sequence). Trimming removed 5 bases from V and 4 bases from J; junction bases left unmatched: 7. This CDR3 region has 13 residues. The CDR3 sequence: CSAAGDLTETQYF. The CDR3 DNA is TGCAGTGCTGCGGGGGACCTAACAGAGACCCAGTACTTC.

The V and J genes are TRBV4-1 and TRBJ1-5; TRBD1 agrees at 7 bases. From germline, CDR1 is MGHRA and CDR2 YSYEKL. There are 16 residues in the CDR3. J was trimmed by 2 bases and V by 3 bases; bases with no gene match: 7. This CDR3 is CASSQSGGFGNQPQHF. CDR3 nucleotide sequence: TGCGCCAGCAGCCAGTCAGGGGGATTTGGCAATCAGCCCCAGCATTTT.

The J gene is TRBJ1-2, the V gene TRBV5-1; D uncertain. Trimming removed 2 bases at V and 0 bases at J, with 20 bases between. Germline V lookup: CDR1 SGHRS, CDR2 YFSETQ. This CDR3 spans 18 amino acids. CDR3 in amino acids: CASSFNPRTELANYGYTF. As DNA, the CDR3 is TGCGCCAGCAGCTTTAATCCACGAACTGAACTAGCTAACTATGGCTACACCTTC.

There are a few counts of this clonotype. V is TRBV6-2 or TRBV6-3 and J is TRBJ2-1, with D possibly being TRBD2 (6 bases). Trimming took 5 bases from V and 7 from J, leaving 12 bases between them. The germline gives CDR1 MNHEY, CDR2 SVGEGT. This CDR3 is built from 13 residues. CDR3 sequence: CASSTGVGNEQFF. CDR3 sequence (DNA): TGTGCCAGCAGTACGGGGGTTGGGAATGAGCAGTTCTTC.

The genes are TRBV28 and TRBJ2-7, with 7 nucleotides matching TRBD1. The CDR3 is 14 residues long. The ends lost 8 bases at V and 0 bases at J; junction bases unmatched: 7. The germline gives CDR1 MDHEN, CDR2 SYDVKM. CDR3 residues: CASRTGDSSYEQYF. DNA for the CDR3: TGTGCCAGCCGTACAGGGGATAGCTCCTACGAGCAGTACTTC.

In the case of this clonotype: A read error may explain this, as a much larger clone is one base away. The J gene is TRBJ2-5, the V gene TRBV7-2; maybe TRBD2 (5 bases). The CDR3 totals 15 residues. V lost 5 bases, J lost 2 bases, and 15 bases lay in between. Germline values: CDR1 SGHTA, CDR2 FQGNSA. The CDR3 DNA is TGTGCCAGCAGCGCCACGTCGGAGGCTCAAGAGACCCAGTACTTC. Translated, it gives CASSATSEAQETQYF. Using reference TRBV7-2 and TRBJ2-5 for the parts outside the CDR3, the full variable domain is GAGVSQSPSNKVTEKGKDVELRCDPISGHTALYWYRQSLGQGLEFLIYFQGNSAPDKSGLPSDRFSAERTGGSVSTLTIQRTQQEDSAVYLCASSATSEAQETQYFGPGTRLLVL.

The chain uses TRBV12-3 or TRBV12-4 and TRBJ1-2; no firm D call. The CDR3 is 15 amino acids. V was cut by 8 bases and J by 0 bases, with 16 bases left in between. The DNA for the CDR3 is TGTGCCAGCTCCCTTCGTTGGTCCACTAACTATGGCTACACCTTC. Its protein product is CASSLRWSTNYGYTF.

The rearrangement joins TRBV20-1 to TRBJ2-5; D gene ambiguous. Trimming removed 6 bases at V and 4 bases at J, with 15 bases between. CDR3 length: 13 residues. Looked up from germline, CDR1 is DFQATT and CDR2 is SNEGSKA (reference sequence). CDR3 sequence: CSAAQQGGETQYF. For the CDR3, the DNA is TGCAGTGCCGCCCAGCAAGGCGGAGAGACCCAGTACTTC.

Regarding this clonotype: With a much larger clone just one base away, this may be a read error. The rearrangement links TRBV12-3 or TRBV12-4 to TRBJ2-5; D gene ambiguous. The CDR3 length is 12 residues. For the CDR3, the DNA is TGTGCCGGCAGTTCACTCTCCCGGACCCAGTACTTC. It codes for CAGSSLSRTQYF.

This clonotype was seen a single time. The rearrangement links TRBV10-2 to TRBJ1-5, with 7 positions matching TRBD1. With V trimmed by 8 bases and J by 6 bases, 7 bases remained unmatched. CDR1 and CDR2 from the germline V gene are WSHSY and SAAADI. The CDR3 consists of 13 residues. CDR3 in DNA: TGCGCCAGCTTAGGGGGCGCGGGTCAGCCCCAGCATTTT. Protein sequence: CASLGGAGQPQHF.

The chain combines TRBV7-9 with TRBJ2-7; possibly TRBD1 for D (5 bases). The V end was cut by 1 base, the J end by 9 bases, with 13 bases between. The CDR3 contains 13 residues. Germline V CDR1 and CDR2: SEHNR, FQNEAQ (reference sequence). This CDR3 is CASSLETRARQYF. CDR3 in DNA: TGTGCCAGCAGCTTAGAAACCAGGGCCAGGCAGTACTTC.

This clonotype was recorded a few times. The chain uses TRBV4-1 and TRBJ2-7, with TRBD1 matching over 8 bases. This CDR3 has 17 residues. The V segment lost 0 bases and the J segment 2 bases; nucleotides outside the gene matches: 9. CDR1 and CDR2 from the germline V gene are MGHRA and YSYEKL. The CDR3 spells CASSQESAGTGPYEQYF. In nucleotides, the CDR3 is TGCGCCAGCAGCCAAGAATCCGCCGGGACAGGTCCCTACGAGCAGTACTTC.

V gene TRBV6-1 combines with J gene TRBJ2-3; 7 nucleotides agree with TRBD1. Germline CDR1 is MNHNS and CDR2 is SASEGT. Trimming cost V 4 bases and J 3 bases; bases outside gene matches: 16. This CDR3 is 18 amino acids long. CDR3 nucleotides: TGTGCCAGCAGTGTTTCCGTGACAGGGATGGGTTGGACAGATACGCAGTATTTT. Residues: CASSVSVTGMGWTDTQYF.

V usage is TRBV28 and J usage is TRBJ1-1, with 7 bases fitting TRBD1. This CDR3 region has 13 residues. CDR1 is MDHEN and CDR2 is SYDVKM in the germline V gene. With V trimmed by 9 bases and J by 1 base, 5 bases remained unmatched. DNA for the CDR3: TGTGCCAGTAACAGGGGCCAGAACACTGAAGCTTTCTTT. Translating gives CASNRGQNTEAFF.

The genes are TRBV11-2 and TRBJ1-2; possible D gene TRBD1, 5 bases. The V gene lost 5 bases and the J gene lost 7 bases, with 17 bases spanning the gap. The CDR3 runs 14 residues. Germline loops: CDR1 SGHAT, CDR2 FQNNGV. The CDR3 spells CASSPLTASGGYTF. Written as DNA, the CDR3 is TGTGCCAGCAGCCCCCTGACAGCCTCGGGTGGCTACACCTTC. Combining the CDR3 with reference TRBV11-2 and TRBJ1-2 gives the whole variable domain EAGVAQSPRYKIIEKRQSVAFWCNPISGHATLYWYQQILGQGPKLLIQFQNNGVVDDSQLPKDRFSAERLKGVDSTLKIQPAKLEDSAVYLCASSPLTASGGYTFGSGTRLTVV.

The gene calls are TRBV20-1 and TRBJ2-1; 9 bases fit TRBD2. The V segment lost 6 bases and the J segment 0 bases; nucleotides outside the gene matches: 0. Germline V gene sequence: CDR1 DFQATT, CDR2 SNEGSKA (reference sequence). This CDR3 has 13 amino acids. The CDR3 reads CSALAGSYNEQFF. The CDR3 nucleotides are TGCAGTGCACTAGCGGGCTCCTACAATGAGCAGTTCTTC.

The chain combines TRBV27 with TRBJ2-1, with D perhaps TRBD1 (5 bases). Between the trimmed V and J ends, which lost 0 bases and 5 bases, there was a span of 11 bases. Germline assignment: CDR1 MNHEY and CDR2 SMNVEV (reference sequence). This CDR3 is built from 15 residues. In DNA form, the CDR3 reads TGTGCCAGCAGTTTATCGGGGCCCCGTCACAATGAGCAGTTCTTC. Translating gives CASSLSGPRHNEQFF.

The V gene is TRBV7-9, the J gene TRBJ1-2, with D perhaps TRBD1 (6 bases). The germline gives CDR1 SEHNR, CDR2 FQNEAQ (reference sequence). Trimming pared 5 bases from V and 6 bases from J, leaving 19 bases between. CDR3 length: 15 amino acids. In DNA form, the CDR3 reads TGTGCCAGCAGCCCCCCAAACAGGGACGAAGATGGCTACACCTTC. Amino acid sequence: CASSPPNRDEDGYTF. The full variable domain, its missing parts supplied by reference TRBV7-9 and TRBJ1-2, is DTGVSQNPRHKITKRGQNVTFRCDPISEHNRLYWYRQTLGQGPEFLTYFQNEAQLEKSRLLSDRFSAERPKGSFSTLEIQRTEQGDSAMYLCASSPPNRDEDGYTFGSGTRLTVV.

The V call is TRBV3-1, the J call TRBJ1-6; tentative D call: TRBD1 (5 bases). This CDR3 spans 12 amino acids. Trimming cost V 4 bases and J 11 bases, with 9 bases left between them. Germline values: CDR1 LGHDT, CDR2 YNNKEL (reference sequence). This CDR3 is CASSPEGPPLHF. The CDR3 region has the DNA TGTGCCAGCAGCCCCGAGGGGCCACCCCTCCACTTT.

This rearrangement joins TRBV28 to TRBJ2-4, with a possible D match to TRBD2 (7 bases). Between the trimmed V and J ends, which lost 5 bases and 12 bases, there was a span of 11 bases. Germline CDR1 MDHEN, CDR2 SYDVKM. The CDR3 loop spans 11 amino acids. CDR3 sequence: CASSQGGDQYF. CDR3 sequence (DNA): TGTGCCAGCAGTCAAGGGGGGGATCAGTACTTC.

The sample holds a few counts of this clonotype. CDR3 coding DNA: TGTGCCAGCAACGGGAACACTGAAGCTTTCTTT. Residues: CASNGNTEAFF. The V and J genes are TRBV25-1 and TRBJ1-1; D is uncertain. The CDR3 is made up of 11 amino acids. The V gene's germline CDR1 is MGHDK and CDR2 SYGVNS. With 7 bases removed from V and 1 base from J, the gap between germline ends came to 4 bases.

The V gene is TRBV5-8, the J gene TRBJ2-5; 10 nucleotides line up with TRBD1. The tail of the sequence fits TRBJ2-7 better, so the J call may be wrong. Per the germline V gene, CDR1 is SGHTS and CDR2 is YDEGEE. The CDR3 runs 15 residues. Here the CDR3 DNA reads TGTGCCAGCAGCAAAGGGACAGGGGAATCCTACGAGCAGTACTTC. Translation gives CASSKGTGESYEQYF.

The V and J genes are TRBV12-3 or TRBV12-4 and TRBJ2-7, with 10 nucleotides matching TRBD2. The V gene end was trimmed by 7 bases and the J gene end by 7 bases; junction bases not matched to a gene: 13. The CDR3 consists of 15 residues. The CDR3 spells CASTDSAGGINEQYF. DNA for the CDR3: TGTGCCAGCACCGACTCAGCGGGGGGGATCAATGAGCAGTACTTC.